One T cell receptor beta chain is described in this entry. The sample holds a few counts of this clonotype. There is no known antigen for this receptor. Qualities for individual bases were not recorded, and no much larger clone is one base off. This entry is derived from a study of CD8 T cells in ankylosing spondylitis (dated by TCRdb to 2016 to 2017). Concerning the study at large: T cell receptor beta repertoires were profiled in healthy donors and ankylosing spondylitis patients so that disease-linked TCR variants could be found. In total, the full study cohort was made up of roughly 110 healthy donors and about two dozen ankylosing spondylitis patients. Peripheral blood was sampled, and synovial fluid was also collected from ankylosing spondylitis patients. Overall results and qualifications from the work: In peripheral blood, the disease-linked clones were found at relatively low frequencies and had a CD8+ phenotype. Blood from ankylosing spondylitis patients appeared to be characterized by a TCR beta motif made up of several highly homologous amino acid variants. Some motif variants had previously been reported in the synovial fluid and blood of reactive arthritis patients, which suggests shared mechanisms of disease initiation. Significant enrichment of the disease-linked clones was reported in matched synovial fluid samples from ankylosing spondylitis patients.

Via the germline V gene (reference sequence), CDR1 is SGHKS and CDR2 YYEKEE. Measured from the cysteine to the phenylalanine, the CDR3 is 14 residues long. Only the CDR3 part of the read is kept: 42 bases, read in frame from the first base. V is pared back by 6 bases and J by 1 base, with 10 bases lying between the germline termini. The sample was run on an Illumina HiSeq 2500. Quantitative 5'-RACE with molecular barcodes was the method used to prepare the TCR beta libraries. The authors' pipeline ran thus. Disease-linked TCR variants were identified with a new computational method built on a probabilistic model of VDJ rearrangement. Using fastp at Q25 and MiXCR, TCRdb reprocessed the public reads and kept productive beta chains. CDR3 protein sequences are deduplicated, and each keeps its most common genes and DNA. The V and J calls were not made by the authors but by TCRdb's processing. The sample contains 500,000 to 550,000 distinct CDR3 sequences, roughly 12% of them found a single time. The leading ten clones occupy around 6.8% of the sample.

The chain is made from TRBV5-5 and TRBJ2-2, and the D gene may be TRBD2, 5 bases matching. The sequence came from a male donor with ankylosing spondylitis. The material sequenced was blood, either unsorted or a sorted T cell fraction (not recorded which). The sequence in DNA is TGTGCCAGCAACCTGGACTTGAACACCGGGGAGCTGTTTTTT. It specifies CASNLDLNTGELFF.